These T cell receptor beta chains were read from a single sample in a study of blood T cell repertoires in COVID-19. Measured with immunoSEQ multiplex PCR; TCRdb has only the in-frame clones, and not every one. The table has about 59,000 clones, around 80% seen once. Sequenced material: peripheral blood. Receptors originate from a human donor in a cohort sampled during active COVID-19. CDR3s include the opening cysteine and the closing phenylalanine or tryptophan. A D gene is named only where the DNA matches it firmly. The listing skips clone size in some rows; elsewhere it reads once, few, many or a size class.

V gene	clone size	D gene	J gene	CDR3 protein	CDR3 DNA
TRBV28	-	-	TRBJ1-3	CASSLWAAGDSGNTIYF	TGTGCCAGCAGTTTATGGGCGGCAGGGGACTCTGGAAACACCATATATTTT
TRBV7-6	once	-	TRBJ2-1	CASSLEPETRYNEQFF	TGTGCCAGCAGCTTAGAGCCCGAGACTAGATACAATGAGCAGTTCTTC
TRBV7-2	few	-	TRBJ2-3	CASSLVAVSTDTQYF	TGTGCCAGCAGCTTAGTAGCGGTTAGCACAGATACGCAGTATTTT
TRBV7-9	once	TRBD2	TRBJ2-1	CASSLGLAGLNEQFF	TGTGCCAGCAGCTTGGGACTAGCGGGATTGAATGAGCAGTTCTTC
TRBV5-1	-	-	TRBJ2-5	CASARQETQYF	TGCGCCAGCGCGCGACAAGAGACCCAGTACTTC
TRBV7-9	once	-	TRBJ1-1	CASSLYRDRPGGNTEAFF	TGTGCCAGCAGCTTATACAGGGACCGGCCGGGGGGGAACACTGAAGCTTTCTTT
TRBV10-3	-	-	TRBJ2-1	CAISESLGGSYNEQFF	TGTGCCATCAGTGAGTCGCTTGGGGGGAGCTACAATGAGCAGTTCTTC
TRBV19	-	TRBD2	TRBJ2-3	CASSMRAGVGTDTQYF	TGTGCCAGTAGTATGAGGGCGGGAGTGGGCACAGATACGCAGTATTTT
TRBV6-6	-	TRBD1	TRBJ2-2	CASRFTGAGELFF	TGTGCCAGCAGATTCACAGGGGCCGGGGAGCTGTTTTTT
TRBV19	-	-	TRBJ1-5	CASRTIFDQQPQHF	TGTGCCAGTCGAACCATATTCGATCAGCAGCCCCAGCATTTT
TRBV18	-	-	TRBJ1-5	CASSPTRGQPQHF	TGTGCCAGCTCACCAACTCGGGGGCAGCCCCAGCATTTT
TRBV29-1	-	TRBD1	TRBJ2-3	CSGDRGGTDTQYF	TGCAGCGGGGACAGGGGAGGAACAGATACGCAGTATTTT
TRBV7-2	once	-	TRBJ1-5	CASSLALQGRQPQHF	TGTGCCAGCAGCTTAGCGCTGCAGGGTCGACAGCCCCAGCATTTT
TRBV10-3	-	TRBD2	TRBJ2-7	CAISLAVYYEQYF	TGTGCCATCAGTCTAGCGGTTTACTACGAGCAGTACTTC
TRBV11-2	-	TRBD1	TRBJ1-4	CASSSSPGQSLEKLFF	TGTGCCAGCAGTTCCAGCCCGGGACAGAGTCTGGAAAAACTGTTTTTT
TRBV5-5	-	TRBD1	TRBJ1-1	CASSPQGPEAFF	TGTGCCAGCAGCCCACAGGGGCCAGAAGCTTTCTTT
TRBV3-1/TRBV3-2	once	TRBD2	TRBJ2-1	CASRLSGTHNEQFF	TGTGCCAGCAGGCTAAGCGGGACTCACAATGAGCAGTTCTTC